The present TCR beta chain was sequenced within a study of monozygotic twins with inflammatory bowel disease. Study-level points and caveats: Healthy twins shared more clonotypes with others than IBD patients, most markedly active ones.

Germline V lookup: CDR1 SQVTM, CDR2 ANQGSEA. The CDR3 has 13 amino acids. Comments on this clonotype: What it recognizes is unknown.

Following a re-call of the 5' RACE reads, TCRdb has one entry per CDR3 protein and lacks DNA. The sample table includes about 440,000 distinct CDR3 sequences. The rearrangement links TRBV29-1 to TRBJ2-1; TCRdb selects TRBD1, and the lack of DNA leaves this call unchecked. Sequencing used blood. The receptor was isolated from a human donor with ulcerative colitis or Crohn's disease, or a healthy co-twin of an affected twin (not recorded which). The CDR3 reads CSVELAGRREQFF.